This is a list of T cell receptor beta chains from one sample in a study of PD-L1 blockade in urothelial cancer. The method was immunoSEQ multiplex PCR; TCRdb's version includes in-frame clones alone and lacks a portion of them. Here the sample spans about 45,000 clones, more than 70% being singletons. Here the sequenced sample was PBMCs, taken around atezolizumab (anti-PD-L1) treatment. Every receptor here comes from a man at least 80 years old with urothelial cancer. Each CDR3 is given with its conserved first and last residue. The order of the fields is clone size, V gene, J gene, D gene, CDR3 DNA, CDR3 protein. The D gene is left open where the match is weak. The size field is filled for only some rows; it gives once, few, many or a size class.

-	TRBV9	TRBJ2-1	-	TGTGCCAGCAGCGTAGAGGAGGGATACAATGAGCGGTTCTTC	CASSVEEGYNERFF
once	TRBV7-9	TRBJ2-1	TRBD2	TGTGCCAGCAGCCCCCGGACTAGCACGACCTACAATGAGCAGTTCTTC	CASSPRTSTTYNEQFF
-	TRBV5-5	TRBJ2-1	TRBD1	TGTGCCAGCAGCTCCCGACAGGGAAATGAGCAGTTCTTC	CASSSRQGNEQFF
-	TRBV21-1	TRBJ1-3	-	TGTGCCAGCAGCGGTCGACAGATCCCGTCTGGAAACACCATATATTTT	CASSGRQIPSGNTIYF
-	TRBV5-6	TRBJ1-2	-	TGTGCCAGCAGCTTTGGAGGGCCCGGAGGGGGCTACACCTTC	CASSFGGPGGGYTF
-	TRBV7-7	TRBJ2-5	-	TGTGCCAGCAGCTTAAATCCGGGAGTAGAGACCCAGTACTTC	CASSLNPGVETQYF
-	TRBV11-3	TRBJ1-2	TRBD1	TGTGCCAGCAGCTTAGGGTCAGGACAGGGATTTAACTATGGCTACACCTTC	CASSLGSGQGFNYGYTF
once	TRBV28	TRBJ1-5	TRBD1	TGTGCCAGCAGGCGACAGGGGGCCAATCAGCCCCAGCATTTT	CASRRQGANQPQHF
-	TRBV5-1	TRBJ2-7	-	TGCGCCAGCAGCTTGGGCGGGACAGCTTCCTACGAGCAGTACTTC	CASSLGGTASYEQYF
-	TRBV19	TRBJ1-5	-	TGTGCCAGTAGGGGAGGGACGACCCTCCAGCCCCAGCATTTT	CASRGGTTLQPQHF
-	TRBV6-1	TRBJ2-1	-	TGTGCCAGCAGTGAAGCGGCGGGCAGATCCTACAATGAGCAGTTCTTC	CASSEAAGRSYNEQFF
-	TRBV9	TRBJ1-2	TRBD1	TGTGCCAGCAGCGTAGAGTGGGACAGCACCTATGGCTACACCTTC	CASSVEWDSTYGYTF
-	TRBV5-1	TRBJ2-7	TRBD1	TGCGCCAGCAGCCCGACAGGGGGTTCGACCTACGAGCAGTACTTC	CASSPTGGSTYEQYF
-	TRBV7-9	TRBJ2-7	TRBD1	TGTGCCAGCAGCTCCCCGGGACAGGGTCGGGGCGAGCAGTACTTC	CASSSPGQGRGEQYF
-	TRBV15	TRBJ1-1	-	TGTGCCACCAGCAGAGACCGGGGGAAAACGACTGAAGCTTTCTTT	CATSRDRGKTTEAFF
-	TRBV12-2	TRBJ2-2	-	TGTGCAAGTCGCTTAGATTCCCAGGGGGAGCTGTTTTTT	CASRLDSQGELFF
-	TRBV7-9	TRBJ1-1	TRBD1	TGTGCCAGCAGCCCCTCGACAGGGGGGCTGAGCACTGAAGCTTTCTTT	CASSPSTGGLSTEAFF
once	TRBV11-3	TRBJ2-2	TRBD2	TGTGCCAGCAGCTCTACTAGCGGGAGCTACACCGGGGAGCTGTTTTTT	CASSSTSGSYTGELFF
-	TRBV7-8	TRBJ2-7	-	TGTGCCAGCAGCTTACGGGGGTACGAGCAGTACTTC	CASSLRGYEQYF
-	TRBV18	TRBJ2-5	-	TGTGCCAGCTCACGGGGCCGAGAAGAGACCCAGTACTTC	CASSRGREETQYF
-	TRBV6-5	TRBJ2-5	-	TGTGCCAGCAGGCGGGCCCGAACCCAGTACTTC	CASRRARTQYF
-	TRBV29-1	TRBJ2-1	TRBD2	TGCAGCGTTTCACTCGGGGGGAATGAGCAGTTCTTC	CSVSLGGNEQFF
-	TRBV11-2	TRBJ1-3	-	TGTGCCAGCAGCTTACGATCTCTACACACCATATATTTT	CASSLRSLHTIYF
-	TRBV2	TRBJ1-3	-	TGTGCCAGCAGTGAAGAACGTAGCTCTGGAAACACCATATATTTT	CASSEERSSGNTIYF
-	TRBV28	TRBJ2-7	TRBD1	TGTGCCAGCAGTTTGCCCGGGACAGAGAACGAGCAGTACTTC	CASSLPGTENEQYF
-	TRBV7-9	TRBJ2-3	-	TGTGCCAGCAGCCCAAACAGCCAGCATACGCAGTATTTT	CASSPNSQHTQYF
-	TRBV5-6	TRBJ2-5	TRBD2	TGTGCCAGCACTAAGGGACTAGACCAAGAGACCCAGTACTTC	CASTKGLDQETQYF
few	TRBV7-6	TRBJ1-4	-	TGTGCCAGCAGCCCTGACCGGGTATATGAAAAACTGTTTTTT	CASSPDRVYEKLFF
-	TRBV9	TRBJ2-1	-	TGTGCCAGCAGCCCCCGGACTAACTCCTACAATGAGCAGTTCTTC	CASSPRTNSYNEQFF
once	TRBV11-3	TRBJ2-7	TRBD2	TGTGCCAGCAGCTTAAGCGGGAGCTCCTACGAGCAGTACTTC	CASSLSGSSYEQYF
-	TRBV18	TRBJ2-7	TRBD1	TGTGCCAGCTCAGGACAGGGCACCTACGAGCAGTACTTC	CASSGQGTYEQYF
-	TRBV27	TRBJ2-2	TRBD1	TGTGCCAGCAGCCTAACCGGCTACAGGGGGCCGAACACCGGGGAGCTGTTTTTT	CASSLTGYRGPNTGELFF
-	TRBV28	TRBJ1-1	-	TGTGCCAGCAGTCCGGGGGGGGGCAGGGGATCGTCTGAAGCTTTCTTT	CASSPGGGRGSSEAFF
-	TRBV29-1	TRBJ2-3	-	TGCAGCGTAGAGGGTTCTTCAGATACGCAGTATTTT	CSVEGSSDTQYF